A single sample is the source of the 9 T cell receptor beta chains below, sequenced in a study of breast tumors, draining lymph nodes, adjacent tissues. TCRdb reprocessed the multiplex PCR reads via MiXCR and lists one record per CDR3 protein. The sample lists 83,000 or so distinct CDR3 sequences, about 21% occurring once. Samples came from axillary lymph nodes draining the breast cancer. Sample: axillary lymph node tissue. The receptors shown here come from a female donor with breast cancer. Some clones in this sample may be carry-over from other donors' samples.

This clonotype was seen many times. The V call is TRBV10-2, the J call TRBJ2-3; no firm D call. Trimming cost V 2 bases and J 1 base, with 10 bases left between them. The CDR3 runs 15 residues. Germline values: CDR1 WSHSY, CDR2 SAAADI. The CDR3, as DNA: TGCGCCAGCAGTGAGGACCTTTCTCGCACAGATACGCAGTATTTT. It translates to CASSEDLSRTDTQYF.

The chain joins TRBV6-1 to TRBJ1-4; D perhaps matches TRBD1 (5 bases). The germline V and J ends were trimmed by 2 bases and 7 bases, with 11 bases remaining between them. CDR1 is MNHNS and CDR2 is SASEGT in the germline V gene. The CDR3 totals 14 residues. DNA of the CDR3: TGTGCCAGCAGTGAATTGCAGGGCGGTGAAAAACTGTTTTTT. Its translation is CASSELQGGEKLFF.

The table lists this clonotype with many counts. The chain uses TRBV7-8 and TRBJ1-2, with D possibly TRBD1 on 6 matching bases. Germline-derived CDR1 and CDR2 are SGHVS and FQNEAQ. The ends were cut back, 5 bases at V and 8 bases at J, with 18 bases in the middle. This CDR3 contains 14 residues. Here the CDR3 reads CASSEGGIFGGYTF. Written as DNA, the CDR3 is TGTGCCAGCAGCGAGGGGGGCATCTTCGGGGGCTACACCTTC.

In the case of this clonotype: A read error may explain this, as a much larger clone is one base away. V usage is TRBV20-1 and J usage is TRBJ2-3; the D gene is possibly TRBD2 (5 bases). With 3 bases removed from V and 3 bases from J, the gap between germline ends came to 16 bases. Germline V gene sequence: CDR1 DFQATT, CDR2 SNEGSKA (reference sequence). The CDR3 loop spans 15 amino acids. The CDR3 sequence is CSARKATGGTDTQYF. CDR3 bases: TGCAGTGCTAGGAAGGCGACTGGCGGGACAGATACGCAGTATTTT.

About this clonotype itself: This may arise from a read error, as a much more abundant clone is one base away. The chain combines TRBV7-9 with TRBJ1-6; weak D call: TRBD1 (5 bases). Trimming stripped 5 bases from V and 7 bases from J, with 15 bases between. This CDR3 is built from 15 residues. Germline CDR1 is SEHNR and CDR2 is FQNEAQ (reference sequence). The CDR3 is CASSIGAARNSPLHF. The CDR3 DNA sequence: TGTGCCAGCAGCATTGGGGCTGCCCGGAATTCACCCCTCCACTTT.

This clonotype was counted many times. This chain joins TRBV20-1 and TRBJ2-1, with TRBD2 matching over 7 bases. With 3 bases clipped from V and 4 bases from J, the junction kept 3 bases outside the gene matches. CDR1 and CDR2 from the germline V gene are DFQATT and SNEGSKA (reference sequence). The CDR3 totals 13 residues. The CDR3 loop is CSARGGRYNEQFF. The CDR3 nucleotides are TGCAGTGCTAGGGGCGGGAGATACAATGAGCAGTTCTTC.

Comment on this clonotype: A much larger clonotype is one base distant, so this may be a read error. In DNA, the CDR3 is TGTGCCAGCAGCTTGAGGGGGGGCAGCGGAGGGTCCTTT. Translation gives CASSLRGGSGGSF. This chain connects TRBV5-5 to TRBJ1-4; tentatively, D is TRBD1 (6 bases). Germline assignment: CDR1 SGHKS and CDR2 YYEKEE (reference sequence). This CDR3 contains 13 residues.

Many counts were recorded for this clonotype. The CDR3 DNA follows: TGTGCCAGCAGTGTTTACAAGCGGGATGAGCAGTTCTTC. Its protein is CASSVYKRDEQFF. V gene TRBV28 combines with J gene TRBJ2-1, with D tentatively TRBD2 (6 bases). Germline CDR1 and CDR2: MDHEN and SYDVKM. V was trimmed by 5 bases and J by 8 bases, leaving 13 bases between them. The CDR3 runs 13 residues.

This clonotype was found many times. This chain links TRBV6-2 or TRBV6-3 with TRBJ2-7, with TRBD1 matching 7 bases. The CDR3 runs 14 residues. Trimming at V came to 3 bases and at J to 0 bases, leaving 2 bases not matched to a gene. CDR1 and CDR2 from the germline V gene are MNHEY and SVGEGT. The CDR3 coding sequence is TGTGCCAGCAGTTATGGACAGGCCTCCTACGAGCAGTACTTC. It yields the protein CASSYGQASYEQYF.